The 3 T cell receptor beta chains below come from one sample, sequenced in a study of beta chain features in type 1 diabetes. What was sequenced were expressed TCRB transcripts, since all of the isolated RNA had been reverse transcribed. Sequencing was performed with immunoSEQ multiplex PCR; in TCRdb, only in-frame clones are kept and a portion is missing. Of roughly 180,000 clones listed, almost 8% are singletons. Their target antigens are unknown. Findings of the study overall: Type 1 diabetes patients showed a moderate but significant shortening of TCRB CDR3s in all four CD4+ subsets.

Sequencing used central memory CD4+ T cells from blood. All receptors come from a man aged 18 to 30 with type 1 diabetes.

The table lists this clone with a few counts. This sequence joins TRBV29-1 and TRBJ2-1; the match to TRBD2 covers 11 bases. The V and J ends lost 3 bases and 7 bases, in that order; junction bases with no gene match: 5. CDR3 length: 14 residues. Germline CDR1 reads SQVTM; CDR2 reads ANQGSEA. CDR3 region: CSVDEGLADNEQFF. The CDR3 DNA reads TGCAGCGTTGATGAGGGACTAGCGGATAATGAGCAGTTCTTC.

This clone was recorded many times. The identical CDR3 is also encoded by other nucleotide sequences in the sample. The chain is built from TRBV29-1 and TRBJ2-7, with 14 bases aligning to TRBD2. J lost 3 bases, V lost 3 bases, and 4 bases had no gene match. CDR1 and CDR2 (germline): SQVTM, ANQGSEA. The CDR3 contains 15 residues. The CDR3 DNA reads as TGCAGCGTTGAGACAGGGACTAGCGGGAGCTACGAGCAGTACTTC. Its protein is CSVETGTSGSYEQYF.

This clone was seen a handful of times. The genes are TRBV19 and TRBJ2-7, with 11 bases aligning to TRBD1. CDR1 and CDR2 (germline): LNHDA, SQIVND (reference sequence). V lost 6 bases, J lost 9 bases, and 13 bases stayed unmatched. This CDR3 spans 15 amino acids. The CDR3: CASRPTGTGGLGQYF. CDR3 nucleotide sequence: TGTGCCAGTAGACCTACCGGGACAGGGGGATTGGGGCAGTACTTC.